This T cell receptor (beta chain) was observed in a study of PD-L1 blockade in urothelial cancer. Across the study: In the mid-2010s, patients got going on atezolizumab, taking 1,200 mg intravenously every 3 weeks. Across blood samples, T cells had a median count of 141,255.

Method: immunoSEQ multiplex PCR; TCRdb's copy keeps in-frame clones and lacks some. The repertoire holds fewer than 100,000 clones, with 70% to 90% as singletons. Trimming took off 0 bases at V and 5 bases at J, with 11 bases between the two ends. Germline assignment: CDR1 SGHDT and CDR2 YYEEEE. The length of the CDR3 is 14 residues. As for time point: pretreatment peripheral blood. The sequences come from PBMCs, collected around atezolizumab (anti-PD-L1) treatment. The receptor's source is a man aged 35 to 55 with urothelial cancer. V and J are TRBV5-6 and TRBJ2-5; D possibly corresponds to TRBD2 (7 bases). CDR3 protein: CASSLEGGGETQYF. The DNA for the CDR3 is TGTGCCAGCAGCTTGGAGGGGGGAGGGGAGACCCAGTACTTC.